This TCR beta chain is drawn from a study of T cell responses to AZD1222 COVID-19 vaccine. Trimming at V came to 4 bases and at J to 0 bases, leaving 11 bases not matched to a gene. Looked up from germline, CDR1 is SEHNR and CDR2 is FQNEAQ (reference sequence). This CDR3 spans 17 amino acids. Measured with immunoSEQ multiplex PCR; TCRdb has only the in-frame clones, and not every one. Of around 94,000 clones in the sample, about 85% were seen once. With respect to this clone: Its antigen is still unknown.

General study findings and limits: With two AZD1222 doses given, Spike-specific TCR breadth and depth both rose. Reportedly, close to half of spike-specific TCRs are directed against unmutated variant regions. Along spike, vaccine-associated CD4 TCRs were found throughout, with dominance at 160-218 and 743-854. Donors in the cohort were predominantly white British and more often female, and clonal diversity was possibly underestimated.

Sequences were derived from peripheral blood, sampled 28 days after the second AZD1222 dose. The chain couples TRBV7-9 to TRBJ2-7; TRBD1 agrees at 8 bases. The receptor was isolated from an adult who received the AZD1222 COVID-19 vaccine. As DNA, the CDR3 is TGTGCCAGCAGCTCCTCGGACAGGGCGATCCCCTCCTACGAGCAGTACTTC. Its translation: CASSSSDRAIPSYEQYF. The full variable domain, completed using reference TRBV7-9 and TRBJ2-7, is DTGVSQNPRHKITKRGQNVTFRCDPISEHNRLYWYRQTLGQGPEFLTYFQNEAQLEKSRLLSDRFSAERPKGSFSTLEIQRTEQGDSAMYLCASSSSDRAIPSYEQYFGPGTRLTVT.